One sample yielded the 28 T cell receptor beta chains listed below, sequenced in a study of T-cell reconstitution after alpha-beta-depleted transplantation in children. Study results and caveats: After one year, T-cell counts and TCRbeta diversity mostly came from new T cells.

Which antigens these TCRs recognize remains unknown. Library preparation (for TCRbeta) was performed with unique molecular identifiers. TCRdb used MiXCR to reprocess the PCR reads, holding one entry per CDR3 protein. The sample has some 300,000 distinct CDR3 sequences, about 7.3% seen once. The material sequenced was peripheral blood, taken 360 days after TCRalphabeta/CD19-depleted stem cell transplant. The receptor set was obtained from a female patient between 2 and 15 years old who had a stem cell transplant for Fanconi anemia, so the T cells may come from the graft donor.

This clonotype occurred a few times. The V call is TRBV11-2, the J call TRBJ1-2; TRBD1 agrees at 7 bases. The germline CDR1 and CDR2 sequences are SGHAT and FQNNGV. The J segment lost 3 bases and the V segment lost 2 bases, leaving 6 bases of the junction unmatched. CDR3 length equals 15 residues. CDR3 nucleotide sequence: TGTGCCAGCAGCTTAAGGGGGGGGACAGACTATGGCTACACCTTC. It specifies CASSLRGGTDYGYTF.

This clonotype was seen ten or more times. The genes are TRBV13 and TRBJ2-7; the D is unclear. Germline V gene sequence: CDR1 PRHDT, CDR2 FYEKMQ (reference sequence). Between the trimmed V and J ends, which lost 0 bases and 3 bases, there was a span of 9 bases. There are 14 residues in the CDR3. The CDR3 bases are TGTGCCAGCAGCTTAGGCCAAGATATCTACGAGCAGTACTTC. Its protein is CASSLGQDIYEQYF. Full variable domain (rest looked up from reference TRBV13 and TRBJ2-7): AAGVIQSPRHLIKEKRETATLKCYPIPRHDTVYWYQQGPGQDPQFLISFYEKMQSDKGSIPDRFSAQQFSDYHSELNMSSLELGDSALYFCASSLGQDIYEQYFGPGTRLTVT.

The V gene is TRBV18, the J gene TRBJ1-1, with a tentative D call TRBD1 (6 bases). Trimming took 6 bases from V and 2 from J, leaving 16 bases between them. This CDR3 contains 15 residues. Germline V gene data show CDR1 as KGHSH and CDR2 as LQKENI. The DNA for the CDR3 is TGTGCCAGCTCTCCATGGGGACAAATAAACACTGAAGCTTTCTTT. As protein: CASSPWGQINTEAFF.

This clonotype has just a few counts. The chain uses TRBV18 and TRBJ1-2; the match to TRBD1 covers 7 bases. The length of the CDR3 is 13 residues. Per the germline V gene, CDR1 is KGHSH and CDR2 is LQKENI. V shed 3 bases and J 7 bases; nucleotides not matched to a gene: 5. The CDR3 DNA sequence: TGTGCCAGCTCACCGGACAGGCCGGGTGGCTACACCTTC. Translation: CASSPDRPGGYTF.

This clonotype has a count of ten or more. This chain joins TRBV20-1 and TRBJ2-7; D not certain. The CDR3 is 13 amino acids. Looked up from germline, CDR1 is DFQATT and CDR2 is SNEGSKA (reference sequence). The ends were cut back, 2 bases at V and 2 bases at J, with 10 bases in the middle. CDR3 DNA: TGCAGTGCTAGATCCCTACTTCCCTACGAGCAGTACTTC. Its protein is CSARSLLPYEQYF.

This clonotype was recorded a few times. This CDR3 reads CASSQVWLELGGSGNTIYF. The CDR3 DNA reads as TGCGCCAGCAGCCAAGTTTGGTTAGAGTTAGGGGGCTCTGGAAACACCATATATTTT. The J gene is TRBJ1-3, the V gene TRBV4-3, with D possibly being TRBD1 (6 bases). Germline V gene lookup returns CDR1 LGHNA and CDR2 YSLEER. The CDR3 runs to 19 residues. V lost 1 base to trimming and J lost 0 bases, with 19 bases between them.

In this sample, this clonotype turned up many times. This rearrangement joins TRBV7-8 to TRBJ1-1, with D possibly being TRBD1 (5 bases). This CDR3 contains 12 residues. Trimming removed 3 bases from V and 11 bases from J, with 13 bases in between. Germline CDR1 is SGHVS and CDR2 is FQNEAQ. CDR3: CASSFAGSDAFF. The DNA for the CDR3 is TGTGCCAGCAGCTTCGCAGGGTCAGACGCTTTCTTT. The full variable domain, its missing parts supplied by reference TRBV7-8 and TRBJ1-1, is GAGVSQSPRYKVAKRGQDVALRCDPISGHVSLFWYQQALGQGPEFLTYFQNEAQLDKSGLPSDRFFAERPEGSVSTLKIQRTQQEDSAVYLCASSFAGSDAFFGQGTRLTVV.

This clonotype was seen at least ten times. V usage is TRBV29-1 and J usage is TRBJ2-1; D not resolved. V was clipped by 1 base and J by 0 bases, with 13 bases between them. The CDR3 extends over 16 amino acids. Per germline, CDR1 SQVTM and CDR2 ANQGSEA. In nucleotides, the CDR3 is TGCAGCGTTGAAGGTGGAGCGTCGAGCTCCTACAATGAGCAGTTCTTC. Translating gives CSVEGGASSSYNEQFF.

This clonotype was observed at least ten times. For the CDR3, the DNA is TGTGCCAGCAGTGCCTACCAAGAGACCCAGTACTTC. It yields the protein CASSAYQETQYF. This sequence joins TRBV2 and TRBJ2-5; D gene unclear. Germline CDR1 reads SNHLY; CDR2 reads FYNNEI. Trimming removed 4 bases at V and 0 bases at J, with 3 bases between. CDR3 length equals 12 residues.

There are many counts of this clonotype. The CDR3 spells CASSFVGAGAFF. CDR3 coding DNA: TGTGCCAGCAGCTTCGTAGGGGCGGGAGCTTTCTTT. This chain joins TRBV7-2 and TRBJ1-1; D might be TRBD1 (5 bases). Germline-derived CDR1 and CDR2 are SGHTA and FQGNSA. V was cut by 3 bases and J by 10 bases, with 12 bases left in between. CDR3 size: 12 residues.

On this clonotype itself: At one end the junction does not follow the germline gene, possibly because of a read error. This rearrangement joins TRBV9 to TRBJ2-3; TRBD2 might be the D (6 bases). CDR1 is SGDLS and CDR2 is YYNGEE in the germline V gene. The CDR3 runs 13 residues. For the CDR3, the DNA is TGTGTCAGCAGCGAGGGGACTCACGGTACGCAGTATTTT. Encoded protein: CVSSEGTHGTQYF. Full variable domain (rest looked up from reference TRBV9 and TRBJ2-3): DSGVTQTPKHLITATGQRVTLRCSPRSGDLSVYWYQQSLDQGLQFLIQYYNGEERAKGNILERFSAQQFPDLHSELNLSSLELGDSALYFCVSSEGTHGTQYFGPGTRLTVL.

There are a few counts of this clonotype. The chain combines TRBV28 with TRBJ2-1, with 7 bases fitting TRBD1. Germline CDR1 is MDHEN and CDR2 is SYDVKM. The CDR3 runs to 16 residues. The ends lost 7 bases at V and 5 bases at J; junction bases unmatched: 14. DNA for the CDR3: TGTGCCAGCATGGGGTTAGGGCCAGGGGGTAACAATGAGCAGTTCTTC. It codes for CASMGLGPGGNNEQFF.

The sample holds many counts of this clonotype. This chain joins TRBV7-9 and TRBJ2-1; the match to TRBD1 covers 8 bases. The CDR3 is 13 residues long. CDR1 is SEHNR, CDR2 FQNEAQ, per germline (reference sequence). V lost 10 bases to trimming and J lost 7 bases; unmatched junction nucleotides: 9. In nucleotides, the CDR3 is TGTGCCACCTTCCGGGACAGGATGAATGAGCAGTTCTTC. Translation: CATFRDRMNEQFF.

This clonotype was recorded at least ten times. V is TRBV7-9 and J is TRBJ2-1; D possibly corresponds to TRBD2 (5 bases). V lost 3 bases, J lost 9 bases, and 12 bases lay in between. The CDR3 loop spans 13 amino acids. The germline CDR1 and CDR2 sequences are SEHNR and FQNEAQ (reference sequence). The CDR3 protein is CASSFASGSEQFF. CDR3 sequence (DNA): TGTGCCAGCAGCTTCGCGTCGGGGAGTGAGCAGTTCTTC.

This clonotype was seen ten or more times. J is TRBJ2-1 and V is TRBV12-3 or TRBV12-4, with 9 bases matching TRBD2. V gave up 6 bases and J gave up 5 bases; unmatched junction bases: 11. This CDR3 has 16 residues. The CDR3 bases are TGTGCCAGCAGCCCAATGAAGCGGGGGGTGCACAATGAGCAGTTCTTC. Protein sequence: CASSPMKRGVHNEQFF.

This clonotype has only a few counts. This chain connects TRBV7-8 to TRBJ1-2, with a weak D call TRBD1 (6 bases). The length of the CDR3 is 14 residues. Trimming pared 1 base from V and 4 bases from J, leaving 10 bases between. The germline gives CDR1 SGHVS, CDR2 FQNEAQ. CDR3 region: CASSLDTGPYGYTF. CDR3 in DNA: TGTGCCAGCAGCTTAGACACAGGGCCCTATGGCTACACCTTC.

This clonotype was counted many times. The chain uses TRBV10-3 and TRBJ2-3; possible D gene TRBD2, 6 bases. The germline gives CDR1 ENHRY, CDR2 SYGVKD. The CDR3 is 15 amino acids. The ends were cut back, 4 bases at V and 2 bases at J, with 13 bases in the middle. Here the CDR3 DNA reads TGTGCCATCAGTGCGGGGGAAGGAAACACAGATACGCAGTATTTT. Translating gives CAISAGEGNTDTQYF.

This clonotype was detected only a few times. The CDR3 DNA is TGTGCCTGGAGTGATAGCTCCTACGAGCAGTACTTC. Amino acids: CAWSDSSYEQYF. The chain links TRBV30 to TRBJ2-7; no clear D. This CDR3 contains 12 residues. V was cut by 1 base and J by 0 bases, with 4 bases left in between. From germline, CDR1 is GTSNPN and CDR2 SVGIG (reference sequence). The full variable domain, completed using reference TRBV30 and TRBJ2-7, is SQTIHQWPATLVQPVGSPLSLECTVEGTSNPNLYWYRQAAGRGLQLLFYSVGIGQISSEVPQNLSASRPQDRQFILSSKKLLLSDSGFYLCAWSDSSYEQYFGPGTRLTVT.

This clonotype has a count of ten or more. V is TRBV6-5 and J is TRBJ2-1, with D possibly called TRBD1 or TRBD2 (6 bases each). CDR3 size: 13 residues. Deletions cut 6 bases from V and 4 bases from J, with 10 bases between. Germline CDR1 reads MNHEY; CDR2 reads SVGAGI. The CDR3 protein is CASRRGVYNEQFF. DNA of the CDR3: TGTGCCAGCAGGAGGGGGGTATACAATGAGCAGTTCTTC.

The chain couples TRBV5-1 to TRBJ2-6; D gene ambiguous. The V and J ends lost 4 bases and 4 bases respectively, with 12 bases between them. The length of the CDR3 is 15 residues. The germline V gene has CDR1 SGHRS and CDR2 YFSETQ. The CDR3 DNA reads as TGCGCCAGCAGCCCTGGATCAACAGGGGCCAACGTCCTGACTTTC. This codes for CASSPGSTGANVLTF.

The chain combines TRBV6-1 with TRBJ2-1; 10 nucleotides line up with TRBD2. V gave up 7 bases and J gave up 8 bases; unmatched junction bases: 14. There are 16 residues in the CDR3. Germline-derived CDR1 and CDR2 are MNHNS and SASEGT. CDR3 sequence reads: CASTSLAGSLTDEQFF. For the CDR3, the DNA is TGTGCCAGCACCTCACTAGCGGGGAGCCTTACTGATGAGCAGTTCTTC.

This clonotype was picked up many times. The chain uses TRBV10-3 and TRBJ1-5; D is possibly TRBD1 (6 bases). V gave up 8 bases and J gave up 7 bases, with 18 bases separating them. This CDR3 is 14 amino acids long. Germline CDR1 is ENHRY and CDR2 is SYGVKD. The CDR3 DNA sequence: TGTGCCATCGGATCTGCAGGGGAAGGCCAGCCCCAGCATTTT. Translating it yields CAIGSAGEGQPQHF.

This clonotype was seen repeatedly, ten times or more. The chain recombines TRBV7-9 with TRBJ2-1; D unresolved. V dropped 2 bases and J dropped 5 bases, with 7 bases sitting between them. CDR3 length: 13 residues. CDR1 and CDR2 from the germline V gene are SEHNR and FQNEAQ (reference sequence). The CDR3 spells CASSLTGDNEQFF. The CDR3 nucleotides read TGTGCCAGCAGCTTAACGGGCGACAATGAGCAGTTCTTC.

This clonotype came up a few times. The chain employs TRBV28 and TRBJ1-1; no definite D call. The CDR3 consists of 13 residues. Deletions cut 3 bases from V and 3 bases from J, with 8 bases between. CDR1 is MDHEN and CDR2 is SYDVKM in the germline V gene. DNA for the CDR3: TGTGCCAGCAGTTTTAAACAGCACACTGAAGCTTTCTTT. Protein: CASSFKQHTEAFF.

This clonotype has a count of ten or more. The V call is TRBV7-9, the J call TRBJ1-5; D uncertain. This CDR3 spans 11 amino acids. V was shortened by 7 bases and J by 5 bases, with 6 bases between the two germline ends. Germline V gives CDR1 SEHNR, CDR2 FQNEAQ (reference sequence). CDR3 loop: CASTSYQPQHF. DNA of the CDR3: TGTGCCAGCACCAGTTATCAGCCCCAGCATTTT.

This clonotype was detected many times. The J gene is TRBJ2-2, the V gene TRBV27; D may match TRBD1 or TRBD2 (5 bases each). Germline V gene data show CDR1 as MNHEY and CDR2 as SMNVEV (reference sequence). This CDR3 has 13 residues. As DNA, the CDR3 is TGTGATATTAATGGGGGAGACACCGGGGAGCTGTTTTTT. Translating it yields CDINGGDTGELFF.

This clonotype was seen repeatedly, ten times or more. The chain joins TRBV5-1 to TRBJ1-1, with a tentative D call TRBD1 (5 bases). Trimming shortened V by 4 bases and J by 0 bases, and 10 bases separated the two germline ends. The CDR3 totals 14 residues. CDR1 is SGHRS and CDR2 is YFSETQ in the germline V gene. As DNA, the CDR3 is TGCGCCAGCAGCGGGGGGTGGATGAACACTGAAGCTTTCTTT. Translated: CASSGGWMNTEAFF.

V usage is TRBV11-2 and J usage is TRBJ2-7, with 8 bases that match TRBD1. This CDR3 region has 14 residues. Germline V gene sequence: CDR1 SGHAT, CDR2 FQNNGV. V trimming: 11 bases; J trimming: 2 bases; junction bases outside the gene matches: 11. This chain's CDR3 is CAGPRTGITYEQYV. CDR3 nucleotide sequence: TGTGCCGGCCCCCGGACAGGGATCACCTACGAGCAGTACGTC.